Listed below are T cell receptor beta chains from one sample, sequenced in a study of shared clonotypes between healthy human individuals. TCRdb keeps only in-frame clones here, not all; method: immunoSEQ multiplex PCR. The sample has 2 million to 2.5 million clones, about 92% seen once. Sequenced sample: naive CD8+ T cells from PBMCs. Source of these receptors: a man aged 18 to 29 in good health. Some clones in this sample may be carry-over from other donors' samples. Each CDR3 is given with its conserved first and last residue. Each record gives: clone size, V gene, J gene, D gene, CDR3 protein, CDR3 DNA. The D gene is left open where the match is weak. The listing skips clone size in some rows; elsewhere it reads once, few, many or a size class.

size: NA
V: TRBV21-1
J: TRBJ1-3
D: NA
CDR3: CASSEQLCSGNTIYF
DNA: TGTGCCAGCAGCGAACAGCTTTGCTCTGGAAACACCATATATTTT

size: NA
V: TRBV9
J: TRBJ1-2
D: TRBD1
CDR3: CASSAGGDRAYGYTF
DNA: TGTGCCAGCAGCGCCGGGGGCGACAGGGCCTATGGCTACACCTTC

size: NA
V: TRBV27
J: TRBJ2-7
D: NA
CDR3: CASRTRDPYEQYF
DNA: TGTGCCAGCCGGACAAGGGATCCCTACGAGCAGTACTTC

size: NA
V: TRBV7-2
J: TRBJ2-7
D: TRBD2
CDR3: CASSSASGRAYEQYF
DNA: TGTGCCAGCAGCTCGGCGAGCGGGAGGGCCTACGAGCAGTACTTC

size: NA
V: TRBV5-4
J: TRBJ2-1
D: NA
CDR3: CASTGSGGSYNEQFF
DNA: TGTGCCAGCACCGGCAGCGGTGGGTCGTACAATGAGCAGTTCTTC

size: NA
V: TRBV13
J: TRBJ2-7
D: TRBD1
CDR3: CASSPGTALYEQYF
DNA: TGTGCCAGCAGCCCCGGGACAGCCCTCTACGAGCAGTACTTC

size: once
V: TRBV6-9
J: TRBJ2-7
D: NA
CDR3: CASTAGNSYEQYF
DNA: TGTGCCAGCACGGCAGGCAACTCCTACGAGCAGTACTTC

size: NA
V: TRBV9
J: TRBJ1-5
D: NA
CDR3: CASSVGGQGNQPQHF
DNA: TGTGCCAGCAGCGTAGGGGGGCAGGGGAATCAGCCCCAGCATTTT

size: NA
V: TRBV7-8
J: TRBJ2-3
D: TRBD2
CDR3: CASSLVGLAGDTQYF
DNA: TGTGCCAGCAGCTTAGTGGGACTAGCGGGTGATACGCAGTATTTT

size: NA
V: TRBV9
J: TRBJ1-5
D: TRBD1
CDR3: CASRGTGGNQPQHF
DNA: TGTGCCAGCAGGGGGACAGGGGGGAATCAGCCCCAGCATTTT

size: once
V: TRBV10-3
J: TRBJ2-1
D: NA
CDR3: CAIPGTSNEQFF
DNA: TGTGCCATCCCCGGGACGAGCAATGAGCAGTTCTTC

size: NA
V: TRBV5-6
J: TRBJ1-2
D: NA
CDR3: CASSRVFNRSNYGYTF
DNA: TGTGCCAGCAGCCGGGTATTCAATCGGAGTAACTATGGCTACACCTTC

size: NA
V: TRBV4-2
J: TRBJ1-2
D: NA
CDR3: CASSQDRVGQSYGYTF
DNA: TGTGCCAGCAGCCAAGATCGCGTAGGACAGTCATATGGCTACACCTTC

size: NA
V: TRBV5-4
J: TRBJ2-1
D: NA
CDR3: CASSLLNEQFF
DNA: TGTGCCAGCAGCTTGTTGAACGAGCAGTTCTTC

size: once
V: TRBV4-1
J: TRBJ1-5
D: NA
CDR3: CASSQAYTSNQPQHF
DNA: TGCGCCAGCAGCCAAGCCTATACTAGCAATCAGCCCCAGCATTTT

size: few
V: TRBV12-1
J: TRBJ1-1
D: NA
CDR3: CASYGYTEAFF
DNA: TGTGCCAGCTATGGTTACACTGAAGCTTTCTTT

size: NA
V: TRBV5-1
J: TRBJ1-2
D: NA
CDR3: CASSLDSVFANYGYTF
DNA: TGCGCCAGCAGCTTGGACTCTGTATTTGCGAACTATGGCTACACCTTC

size: NA
V: TRBV7-9
J: TRBJ1-2
D: NA
CDR3: CASSFSSDGTNYGYTF
DNA: TGTGCCAGCAGCTTCTCATCAGACGGGACTAACTATGGCTACACCTTC

size: NA
V: TRBV5-4
J: TRBJ2-7
D: TRBD1
CDR3: CASSTRDRPYEQYF
DNA: TGTGCCAGCAGCACCCGGGACAGGCCCTACGAGCAGTACTTC

size: NA
V: TRBV7-9
J: TRBJ2-5
D: NA
CDR3: CASSPPGFQETQYF
DNA: TGTGCCAGCAGCCCCCCGGGATTCCAAGAGACCCAGTACTTC

size: NA
V: TRBV6-5
J: TRBJ2-5
D: TRBD2
CDR3: CASSLSGREGETQYF
DNA: TGTGCCAGCAGCCTTAGCGGGAGGGAGGGAGAGACCCAGTACTTC

size: NA
V: TRBV10-3
J: TRBJ1-2
D: NA
CDR3: CAIRGPPGGYTF
DNA: TGTGCCATCAGGGGCCCACCCGGTGGCTACACCTTC

size: NA
V: TRBV15
J: TRBJ1-5
D: TRBD1
CDR3: CATSILRQGRDSNQPQHF
DNA: TGTGCCACCAGCATACTCAGACAGGGACGTGATAGCAATCAGCCCCAGCATTTT

size: NA
V: TRBV11-2
J: TRBJ2-7
D: TRBD1
CDR3: CASSPDRGTYEQYF
DNA: TGTGCCAGCAGCCCAGACAGGGGAACCTACGAGCAGTACTTC

size: NA
V: TRBV27
J: TRBJ2-3
D: NA
CDR3: CASSGPGRSDTQYF
DNA: TGTGCCAGCAGTGGTCCAGGTCGGTCAGATACGCAGTATTTT

size: NA
V: TRBV7-2
J: TRBJ2-5
D: NA
CDR3: CASSLEWLSEVQETQYF
DNA: TGTGCCAGCAGCTTAGAGTGGTTATCGGAGGTTCAAGAGACCCAGTACTTC

size: NA
V: TRBV7-2
J: TRBJ2-2
D: NA
CDR3: CASVRSGELFF
DNA: TGTGCCAGCGTCCGGTCCGGGGAGCTGTTTTTT

size: NA
V: TRBV25-1
J: TRBJ2-1
D: TRBD1
CDR3: CASSLRTGANNEQFF
DNA: TGTGCCAGCAGTCTCCGGACAGGGGCGAACAATGAGCAGTTCTTC

size: NA
V: TRBV29-1
J: TRBJ1-2
D: NA
CDR3: CSVDRPVNYGYTF
DNA: TGCAGCGTTGACCGCCCAGTCAACTATGGCTACACCTTC

size: NA
V: TRBV28
J: TRBJ2-7
D: TRBD1
CDR3: CASSFSGPTGKDSYEQYF
DNA: TGTGCCAGCAGTTTTTCAGGCCCGACAGGGAAGGACTCCTACGAGCAGTACTTC

size: NA
V: TRBV29-1
J: TRBJ2-1
D: TRBD2
CDR3: CSVESGRDNEQFF
DNA: TGCAGCGTTGAAAGCGGGAGGGACAATGAGCAGTTCTTC

size: NA
V: TRBV28
J: TRBJ2-1
D: TRBD2
CDR3: CASPPYSGAEGFNEQFF
DNA: TGTGCCAGCCCCCCCTATAGCGGGGCGGAGGGCTTCAATGAGCAGTTCTTC

size: NA
V: TRBV27
J: TRBJ2-7
D: NA
CDR3: CASSPARDGTYEQYF
DNA: TGTGCCAGCAGCCCGGCCCGGGACGGGACCTACGAGCAGTACTTC

size: NA
V: TRBV19
J: TRBJ2-7
D: TRBD1
CDR3: CASSLGTGRGPYEQYF
DNA: TGTGCCAGTAGTCTCGGGACAGGAAGGGGCCCCTACGAGCAGTACTTC

size: NA
V: TRBV9
J: TRBJ1-5
D: NA
CDR3: CASSPEDYSNQPQHF
DNA: TGTGCCAGCAGCCCAGAGGACTATAGCAATCAGCCCCAGCATTTT

size: NA
V: TRBV27
J: TRBJ2-5
D: TRBD1
CDR3: CASSIRDRGETQYF
DNA: TGTGCCAGCAGTATCCGGGACAGGGGGGAGACCCAGTACTTC

size: NA
V: TRBV27
J: TRBJ2-5
D: NA
CDR3: CASLPGFGYQETQYF
DNA: TGTGCCAGTCTGCCAGGGTTTGGGTACCAAGAGACCCAGTACTTC

size: NA
V: TRBV11-3
J: TRBJ2-1
D: NA
CDR3: CASSSRDSAYNEQFF
DNA: TGTGCCAGCAGCTCCCGGGACTCTGCCTACAATGAGCAGTTCTTC

size: few
V: TRBV7-2
J: TRBJ2-2
D: NA
CDR3: CASSLLSGAGELFF
DNA: TGTGCCAGCAGCTTACTATCCGGGGCCGGGGAGCTGTTTTTT

size: NA
V: TRBV7-9
J: TRBJ1-6
D: TRBD1
CDR3: CASSLGTGTGGRRNSPLHF
DNA: TGTGCCAGCAGCTTAGGGACCGGGACAGGGGGCAGGAGGAATTCACCCCTCCACTTT

size: NA
V: TRBV19
J: TRBJ2-7
D: NA
CDR3: CASSMGESYEQYF
DNA: TGTGCCAGTAGTATGGGGGAATCCTACGAGCAGTACTTC

size: NA
V: TRBV25-1
J: TRBJ2-2
D: NA
CDR3: CASSPAGQYTGELFF
DNA: TGTGCCAGCAGTCCCGCGGGACAGTACACCGGGGAGCTGTTTTTT

size: few
V: TRBV30
J: TRBJ1-5
D: TRBD1
CDR3: CAWSATRTGLNQPQHF
DNA: TGTGCCTGGAGTGCGACGCGGACAGGGCTCAATCAGCCCCAGCATTTT

size: NA
V: TRBV27
J: TRBJ1-5
D: NA
CDR3: CATWGGPNQPQHF
DNA: TGTGCCACCTGGGGAGGACCCAATCAGCCCCAGCATTTT

size: NA
V: TRBV29-1
J: TRBJ1-1
D: NA
CDR3: CSAALGGAQNTEAFF
DNA: TGCAGCGCCGCCCTCGGGGGAGCGCAGAACACTGAAGCTTTCTTT

size: NA
V: TRBV19
J: TRBJ2-7
D: TRBD2
CDR3: CASRTSGSYEQYF
DNA: TGTGCCAGTCGGACTAGCGGCTCCTACGAGCAGTACTTC

size: NA
V: TRBV28
J: TRBJ2-1
D: NA
CDR3: CASSFVKLAANEQFF
DNA: TGTGCCAGCAGTTTTGTCAAACTAGCTGCCAATGAGCAGTTCTTC

size: NA
V: TRBV19
J: TRBJ1-1
D: NA
CDR3: CASSIQGLNTEAFF
DNA: TGTGCCAGTAGTATACAGGGACTGAACACTGAAGCTTTCTTT